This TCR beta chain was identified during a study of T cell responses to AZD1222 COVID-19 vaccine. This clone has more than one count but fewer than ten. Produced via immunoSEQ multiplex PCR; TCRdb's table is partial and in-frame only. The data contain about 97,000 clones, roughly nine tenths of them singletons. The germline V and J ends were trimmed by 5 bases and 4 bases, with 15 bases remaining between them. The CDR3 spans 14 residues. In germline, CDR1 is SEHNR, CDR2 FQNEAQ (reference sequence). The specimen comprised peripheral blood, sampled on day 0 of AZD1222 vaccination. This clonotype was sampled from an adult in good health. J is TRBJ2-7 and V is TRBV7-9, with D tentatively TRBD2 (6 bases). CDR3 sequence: CASSPPGGGYEQYF. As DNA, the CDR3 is TGTGCCAGCAGCCCTCCCGGAGGAGGGTACGAGCAGTACTTC.